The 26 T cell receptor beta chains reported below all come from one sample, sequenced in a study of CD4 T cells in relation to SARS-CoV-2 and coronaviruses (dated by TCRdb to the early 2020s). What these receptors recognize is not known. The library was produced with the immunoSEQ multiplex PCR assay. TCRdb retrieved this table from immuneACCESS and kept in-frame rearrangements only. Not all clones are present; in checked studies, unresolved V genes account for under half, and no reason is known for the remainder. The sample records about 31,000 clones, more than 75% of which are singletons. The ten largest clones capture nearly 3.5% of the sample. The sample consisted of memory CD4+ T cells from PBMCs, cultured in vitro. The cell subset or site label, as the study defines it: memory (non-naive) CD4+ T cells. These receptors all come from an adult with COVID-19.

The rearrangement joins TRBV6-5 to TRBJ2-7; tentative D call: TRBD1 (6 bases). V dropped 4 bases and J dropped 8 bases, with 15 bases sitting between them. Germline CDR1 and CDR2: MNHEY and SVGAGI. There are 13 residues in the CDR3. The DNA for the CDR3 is TGTGCCAGCAGTTTACCCGGGACAAATAAGCAGTACTTC. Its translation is CASSLPGTNKQYF.

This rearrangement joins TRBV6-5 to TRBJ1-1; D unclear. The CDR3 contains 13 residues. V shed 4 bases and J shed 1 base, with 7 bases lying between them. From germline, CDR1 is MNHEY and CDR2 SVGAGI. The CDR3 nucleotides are TGTGCCAGCAGTTGGGTCCCGAACACTGAAGCTTTCTTT. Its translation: CASSWVPNTEAFF.

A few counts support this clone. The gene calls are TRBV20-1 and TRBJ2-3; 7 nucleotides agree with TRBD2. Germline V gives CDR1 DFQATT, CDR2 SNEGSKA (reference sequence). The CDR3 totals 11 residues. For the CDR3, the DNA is TGCGGGGGGGACTACCGTGGGACGCAGTATTTT. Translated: CGGDYRGTQYF.

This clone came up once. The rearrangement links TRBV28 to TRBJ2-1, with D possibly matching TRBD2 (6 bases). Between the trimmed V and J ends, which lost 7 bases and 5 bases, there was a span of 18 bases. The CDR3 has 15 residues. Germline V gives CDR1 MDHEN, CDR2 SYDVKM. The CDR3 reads CASTNSGGRNNEQFF. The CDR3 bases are TGTGCCAGCACCAACAGTGGGGGGAGGAACAATGAGCAGTTCTTC.

The CDR3 nucleotides are TGTGCCTGGAACATAGGGGTTGGCTATGGCTACACCTTC. Translated: CAWNIGVGYGYTF. This chain joins TRBV30 and TRBJ1-2, with a tentative D call TRBD1 (5 bases). Per the germline V gene, CDR1 is GTSNPN and CDR2 is SVGIG (reference sequence). This CDR3 is 13 amino acids long. The V gene lost 4 bases and the J gene lost 4 bases, with 13 bases spanning the gap. Drawing the rest from reference TRBV30 and TRBJ1-2, the complete variable domain is SQTIHQWPATLVQPVGSPLSLECTVEGTSNPNLYWYRQAAGRGLQLLFYSVGIGQISSEVPQNLSASRPQDRQFILSSKKLLLSDSGFYLCAWNIGVGYGYTFGSGTRLTVV.

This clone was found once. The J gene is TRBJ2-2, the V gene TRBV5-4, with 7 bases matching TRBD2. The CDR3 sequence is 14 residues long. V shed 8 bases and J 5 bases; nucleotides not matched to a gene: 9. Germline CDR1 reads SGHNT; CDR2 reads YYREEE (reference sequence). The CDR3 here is CASQISGMTGELFF. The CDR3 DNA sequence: TGTGCCAGTCAAATCAGCGGGATGACCGGGGAGCTGTTTTTT.

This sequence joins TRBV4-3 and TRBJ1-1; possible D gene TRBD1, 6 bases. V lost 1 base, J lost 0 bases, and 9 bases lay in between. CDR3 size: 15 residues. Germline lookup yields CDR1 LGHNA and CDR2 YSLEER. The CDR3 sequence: CASSQVTGLNTEAFF. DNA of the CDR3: TGCGCCAGCAGCCAAGTAACAGGGCTGAACACTGAAGCTTTCTTT.

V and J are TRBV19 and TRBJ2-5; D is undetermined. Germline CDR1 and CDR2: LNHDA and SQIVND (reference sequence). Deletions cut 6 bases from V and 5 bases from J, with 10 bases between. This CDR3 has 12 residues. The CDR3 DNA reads TGTGCCAGTAGCGGCCTTGGGGAGACCCAGTACTTC. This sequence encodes CASSGLGETQYF.

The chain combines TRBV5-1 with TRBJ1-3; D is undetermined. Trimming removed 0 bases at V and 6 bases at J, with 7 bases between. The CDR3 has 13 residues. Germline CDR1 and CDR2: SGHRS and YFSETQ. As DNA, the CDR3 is TGCGCCAGCAGCTTGGGGACGGCAAACACCATATATTTT. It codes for CASSLGTANTIYF.

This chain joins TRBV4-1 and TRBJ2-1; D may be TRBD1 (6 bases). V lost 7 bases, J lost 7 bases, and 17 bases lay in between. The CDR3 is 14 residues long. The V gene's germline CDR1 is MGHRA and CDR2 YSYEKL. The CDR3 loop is CASTTTGSRNEQFF. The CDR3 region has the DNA TGCGCCAGCACCACAACAGGGTCGAGAAATGAGCAGTTCTTC.

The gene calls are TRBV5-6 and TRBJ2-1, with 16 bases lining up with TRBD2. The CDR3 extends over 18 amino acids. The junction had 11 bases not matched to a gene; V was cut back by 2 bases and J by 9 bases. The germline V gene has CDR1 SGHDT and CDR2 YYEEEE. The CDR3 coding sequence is TGTGCCAGCAGCTTATTTTTGGGGACTAGCGGGAGGGCAGGTGAGCAGTTCTTC. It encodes CASSLFLGTSGRAGEQFF. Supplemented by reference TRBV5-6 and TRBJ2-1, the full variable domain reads DAGVTQSPTHLIKTRGQQVTLRCSPKSGHDTVSWYQQALGQGPQFIFQYYEEEERQRGNFPDRFSGHQFPNYSSELNVNALLLGDSALYLCASSLFLGTSGRAGEQFFGPGTRLTVL.

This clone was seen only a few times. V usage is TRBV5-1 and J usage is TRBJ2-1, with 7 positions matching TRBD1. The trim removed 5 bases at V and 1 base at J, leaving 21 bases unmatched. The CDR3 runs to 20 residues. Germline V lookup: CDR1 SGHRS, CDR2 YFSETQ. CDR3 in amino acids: CASSIPAQGLTVRSYNEQFF. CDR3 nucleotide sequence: TGCGCCAGCAGTATCCCAGCACAGGGGCTCACGGTGCGGTCCTACAATGAGCAGTTCTTC. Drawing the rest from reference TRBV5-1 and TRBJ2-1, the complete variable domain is KAGVTQTPRYLIKTRGQQVTLSCSPISGHRSVSWYQQTPGQGLQFLFEYFSETQRNKGNFPGRFSGRQFSNSRSEMNVSTLELGDSALYLCASSIPAQGLTVRSYNEQFFGPGTRLTVL.

The CDR3 loop reads CASSVASGLRESTDTQYF. CDR3 bases: TGTGCCAGCAGCGTCGCTTCTGGGTTGCGGGAGAGCACAGATACGCAGTATTTT. The chain employs TRBV9 and TRBJ2-3; TRBD2 agrees at 7 bases. V lost 2 bases, J lost 0 bases, and 12 bases stayed unmatched. The V gene's germline CDR1 is SGDLS and CDR2 YYNGEE. The CDR3 sequence is 18 residues long. Complete variable domain (other parts from reference TRBV9 and TRBJ2-3): DSGVTQTPKHLITATGQRVTLRCSPRSGDLSVYWYQQSLDQGLQFLIQYYNGEERAKGNILERFSAQQFPDLHSELNLSSLELGDSALYFCASSVASGLRESTDTQYFGPGTRLTVL.

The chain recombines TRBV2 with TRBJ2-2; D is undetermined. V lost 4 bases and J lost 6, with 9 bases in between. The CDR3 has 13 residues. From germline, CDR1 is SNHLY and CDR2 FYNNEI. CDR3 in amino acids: CASSVESSGELFF. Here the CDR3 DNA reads TGTGCCAGCAGTGTAGAGTCGTCCGGGGAGCTGTTTTTT.

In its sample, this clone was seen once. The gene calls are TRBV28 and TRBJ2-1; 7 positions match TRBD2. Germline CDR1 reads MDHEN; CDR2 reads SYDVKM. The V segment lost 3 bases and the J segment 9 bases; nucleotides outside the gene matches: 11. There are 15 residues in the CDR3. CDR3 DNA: TGTGCCAGCAGTTTCTACGCGGGAGACTATTTTGAGCAGTTCTTC. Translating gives CASSFYAGDYFEQFF.

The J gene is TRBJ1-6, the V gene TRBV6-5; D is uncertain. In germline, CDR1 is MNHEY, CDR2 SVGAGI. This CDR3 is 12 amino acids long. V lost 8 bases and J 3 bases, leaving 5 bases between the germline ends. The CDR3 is CASFSYNSPLHF. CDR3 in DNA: TGTGCCAGCTTTAGCTATAATTCACCCCTCCACTTT.

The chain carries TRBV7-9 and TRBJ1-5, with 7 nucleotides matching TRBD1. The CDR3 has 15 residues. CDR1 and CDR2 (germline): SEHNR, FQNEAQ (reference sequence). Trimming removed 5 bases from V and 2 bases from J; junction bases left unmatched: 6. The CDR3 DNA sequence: TGTGCCAGCAGCCCCACAGGGGATGGCAATCAGCCCCAGCATTTT. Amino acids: CASSPTGDGNQPQHF.

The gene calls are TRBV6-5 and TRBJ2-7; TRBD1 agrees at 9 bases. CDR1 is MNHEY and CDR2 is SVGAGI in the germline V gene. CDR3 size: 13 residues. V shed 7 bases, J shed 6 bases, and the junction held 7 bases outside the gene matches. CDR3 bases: TGTGCCAGCAACCCGGACAGGGGTGGCGAGCAGTACTTC. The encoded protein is CASNPDRGGEQYF.

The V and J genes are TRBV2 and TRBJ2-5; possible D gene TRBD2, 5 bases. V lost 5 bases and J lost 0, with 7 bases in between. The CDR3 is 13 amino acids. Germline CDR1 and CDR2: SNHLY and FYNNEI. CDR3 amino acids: CASSRGYQETQYF. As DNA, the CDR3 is TGTGCCAGCAGTCGAGGGTACCAAGAGACCCAGTACTTC. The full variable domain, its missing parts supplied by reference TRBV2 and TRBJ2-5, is EPEVTQTPSHQVTQMGQEVILRCVPISNHLYFYWYRQILGQKVEFLVSFYNNEISEKSEIFDDQFSVERPDGSNFTLKIRSTKLEDSAMYFCASSRGYQETQYFGPGTRLLVL.

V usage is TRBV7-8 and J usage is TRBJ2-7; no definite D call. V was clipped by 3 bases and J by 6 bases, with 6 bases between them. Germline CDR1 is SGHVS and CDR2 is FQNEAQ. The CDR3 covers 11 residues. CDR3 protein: CASSFGPEQYF. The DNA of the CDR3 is TGTGCCAGCAGCTTCGGTCCCGAGCAGTACTTC.

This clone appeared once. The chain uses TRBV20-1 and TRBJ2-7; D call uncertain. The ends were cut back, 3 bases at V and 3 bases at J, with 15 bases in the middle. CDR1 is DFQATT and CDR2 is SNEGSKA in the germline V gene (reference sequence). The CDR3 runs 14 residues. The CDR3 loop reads CSASFREDFYEQYF. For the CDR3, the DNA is TGCAGTGCTAGTTTCCGCGAGGATTTCTACGAGCAGTACTTC.

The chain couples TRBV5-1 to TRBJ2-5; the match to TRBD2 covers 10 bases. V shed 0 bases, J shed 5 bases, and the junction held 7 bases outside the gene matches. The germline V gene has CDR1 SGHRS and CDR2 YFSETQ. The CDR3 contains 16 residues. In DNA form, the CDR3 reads TGCGCCAGCAGCTTGGGAAATAGCGGGAGGTTGGAGACCCAGTACTTC. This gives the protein CASSLGNSGRLETQYF.

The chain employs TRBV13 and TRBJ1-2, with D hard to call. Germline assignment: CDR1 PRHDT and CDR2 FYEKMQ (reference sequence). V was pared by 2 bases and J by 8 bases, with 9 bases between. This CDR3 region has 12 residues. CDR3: CASSLISQGYTF. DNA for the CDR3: TGTGCCAGCAGCTTAATTAGTCAGGGCTACACCTTC.

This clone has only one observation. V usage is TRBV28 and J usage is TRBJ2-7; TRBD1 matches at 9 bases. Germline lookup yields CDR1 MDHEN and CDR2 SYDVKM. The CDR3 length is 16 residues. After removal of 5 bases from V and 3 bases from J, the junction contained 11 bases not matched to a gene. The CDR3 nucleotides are TGTGCCAGCAGTCATTCTCCGGGACAGGGACACTACGAGCAGTACTTC. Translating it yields CASSHSPGQGHYEQYF.

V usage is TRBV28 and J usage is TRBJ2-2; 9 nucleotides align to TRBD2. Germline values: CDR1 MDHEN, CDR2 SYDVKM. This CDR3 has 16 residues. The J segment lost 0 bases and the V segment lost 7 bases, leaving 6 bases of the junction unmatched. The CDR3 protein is CASITSGLTNTGELFF. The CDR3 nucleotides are TGTGCCAGCATCACTAGCGGGCTAACGAACACCGGGGAGCTGTTTTTT.

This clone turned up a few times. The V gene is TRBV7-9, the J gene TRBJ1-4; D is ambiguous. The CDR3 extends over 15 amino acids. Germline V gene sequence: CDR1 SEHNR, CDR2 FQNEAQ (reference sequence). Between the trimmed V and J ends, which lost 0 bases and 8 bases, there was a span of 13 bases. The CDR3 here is CASSLARGNGEKLFF. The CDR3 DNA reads TGTGCCAGCAGCTTAGCCCGGGGTAATGGGGAAAAACTGTTTTTT.